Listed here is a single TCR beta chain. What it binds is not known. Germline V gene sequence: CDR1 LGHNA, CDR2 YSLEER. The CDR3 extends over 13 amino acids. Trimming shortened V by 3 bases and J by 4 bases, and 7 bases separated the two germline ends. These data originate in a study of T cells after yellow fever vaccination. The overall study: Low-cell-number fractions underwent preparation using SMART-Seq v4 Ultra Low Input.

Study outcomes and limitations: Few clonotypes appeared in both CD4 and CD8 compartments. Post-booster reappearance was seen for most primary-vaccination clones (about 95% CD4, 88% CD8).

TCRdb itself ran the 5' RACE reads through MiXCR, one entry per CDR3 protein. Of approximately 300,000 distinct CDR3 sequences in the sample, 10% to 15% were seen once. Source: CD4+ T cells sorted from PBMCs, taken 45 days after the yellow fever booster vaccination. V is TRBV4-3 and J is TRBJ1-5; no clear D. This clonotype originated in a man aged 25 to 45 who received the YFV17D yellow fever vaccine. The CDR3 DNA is TGCGCCAGCAGCCAGGGTGAGAATCAGCCCCAGCATTTT. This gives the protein CASSQGENQPQHF.